Each of the 10 T cell receptor beta chains below was sequenced from the same sample in a study of blood T cell repertoires in COVID-19. Using immunoSEQ multiplex PCR, the repertoire was profiled, and TCRdb retains in-frame clones only, with some absent. The sample consists of roughly 110,000 clones, approximately 80% of them appearing once. The material sequenced was peripheral blood. These receptors all come from a man aged 70-80 years with acute or convalescent COVID-19.

V usage is TRBV19 and J usage is TRBJ1-2; D perhaps matches TRBD1 (6 bases). From germline, CDR1 is LNHDA and CDR2 SQIVND (reference sequence). The CDR3 sequence is 13 residues long. V was cut by 6 bases and J by 7 bases, with 15 bases left in between. The CDR3 DNA follows: TGTGCCAGTAGCCCCGCTGGGACATCTGGCTACACCTTC. The encoded protein is CASSPAGTSGYTF.

This rearrangement joins TRBV6-6 to TRBJ1-1, with 7 nucleotides matching TRBD1. This CDR3 comprises 14 residues. Germline V gene data show CDR1 as MNHNY and CDR2 as SVGAGI (reference sequence). J lost 4 bases, V lost 4 bases, and 6 bases had no gene match. As DNA, the CDR3 is TGTGCCAGCAGTTTGACAGGGATGGCCACTGAAGCTTTCTTT. Amino acid sequence: CASSLTGMATEAFF.

This chain uses TRBV3-1 (or the pseudogene TRBV3-2) with TRBJ2-5; 7 positions match TRBD2. The CDR3 extends over 15 amino acids. Per the germline V gene, CDR1 is LGHDT and CDR2 is YNNKEL (reference sequence). V lost 1 base to trimming and J lost 4 bases; unmatched junction nucleotides: 6. For the CDR3, the DNA is TGTGCCAGCAGCCAAGTTCGTTCTAGCGGAGAGACCCAGTACTTC. This gives the protein CASSQVRSSGETQYF.

The chain couples TRBV20-1 to TRBJ1-1; D is undetermined. The V and J ends lost 0 bases and 8 bases respectively, with 7 bases between them. The CDR3 covers 11 residues. Germline loops: CDR1 DFQATT, CDR2 SNEGSKA (reference sequence). This CDR3 is CSARDEVEAFF. The CDR3 DNA reads as TGCAGTGCTAGAGACGAGGTGGAAGCTTTCTTT.

The chain couples TRBV3-1 (or the pseudogene TRBV3-2) to TRBJ1-5, with 9 bases identical to TRBD1. The ends lost 4 bases at V and 3 bases at J; junction bases unmatched: 4. CDR3 size: 15 residues. Germline loops: CDR1 LGHDT, CDR2 YNNKEL (reference sequence). In DNA, the CDR3 is TGTGCCAGCAGCCCCGGGACAGGGACCAATCAGCCCCAGCATTTT. This gives the protein CASSPGTGTNQPQHF.

The V call is TRBV19, the J call TRBJ2-5; TRBD2 agrees at 10 bases. J was trimmed by 3 bases and V by 6 bases; bases with no gene match: 7. The CDR3 has 15 residues. CDR1 is LNHDA, CDR2 SQIVND, per germline (reference sequence). The CDR3 DNA sequence: TGTGCCAGTAGGCCATTCCTAGCGGGGGAAGAGACCCAGTACTTC. Its protein is CASRPFLAGEETQYF.

The chain has TRBV10-1 and TRBJ1-1; 9 positions match TRBD1. With V trimmed by 3 bases and J by 10 bases, 9 bases remained unmatched. Germline CDR1 and CDR2: WNHNN and SYGVQD (reference sequence). This CDR3 spans 14 amino acids. The CDR3 protein is CASSDFTGGERAFF. In nucleotides, the CDR3 is TGCGCCAGCAGTGATTTTACAGGGGGCGAACGAGCTTTCTTT.

The chain combines TRBV3-1 (or the pseudogene TRBV3-2) with TRBJ2-2; the D gene is possibly TRBD2 (5 bases). The CDR3 length is 14 residues. In germline, CDR1 is LGHDT, CDR2 YNNKEL (reference sequence). The V gene lost 4 bases and the J gene lost 0 bases, with 6 bases spanning the gap. This CDR3 is CASSPGTNTGELFF. In DNA, the CDR3 is TGTGCCAGCAGCCCCGGGACGAACACCGGGGAGCTGTTTTTT.

The rearrangement uses TRBV2 and TRBJ1-3, with D hard to call. The CDR3 runs to 15 residues. V lost 2 bases to trimming and J lost 4 bases, with 12 bases between them. The germline V gene encodes CDR1 SNHLY and CDR2 FYNNEI. The CDR3 sequence: CASSEFVTAGNTIYF. CDR3 DNA sequence: TGTGCCAGCAGTGAATTCGTCACAGCCGGAAACACCATATATTTT.

The chain joins TRBV2 to TRBJ1-1, with 12 nucleotides matching TRBD1. The CDR3 is 17 amino acids. V shed 1 base, J shed 3 bases, and the junction held 6 bases outside the gene matches. CDR1 and CDR2 from the germline V gene are SNHLY and FYNNEI. In DNA, the CDR3 is TGTGCCAGCAGTGAAGGGGGGACAGGGGGCATGGACACTGAAGCTTTCTTT. This encodes CASSEGGTGGMDTEAFF.